This TCR beta chain was profiled in a study of blood T cell repertoires in COVID-19 (dated by TCRdb to the early 2020s). At the level of the whole study: Samples from collaborators originated in the United States, Italy and Spain and spanned both the acute and convalescent phases of COVID-19. Where available, HLA class I and class II types were obtained from metadata supplied by the sample provider rather than from assay-based typing. The samples were drawn from the first 160 participants of the ongoing ImmuneRACE study and from 1,254 subjects provided by 6 global collaborators. Nearly every sample came with metadata listing a de-identified subject ID, COVID-19 status, age in years and sex. Subjects who had been exposed to COVID-19, were actively infected with it, or had recovered from it provided the deeply sampled blood TCRbeta repertoires that made up the dataset. The prospective study material was composed of cDNA or gDNA derived from T cells, B-cell-depleted T cells, or PBMCs. The repertoires were made available in a free public database intended to serve as a resource for research on the immune response to SARS-CoV-2. Paper-wide results and their limitations: The quantity of clinical and demographic metadata differed by source and by participant and was supplied without curation.

The collaborating institutions used their own protocols to collect whole blood in K2EDTA tubes. For TCRbeta analysis, collaborator samples were shipped as frozen whole blood, as isolated PBMCs, or as DNA extracted from either sample type. TCRbeta CDR3 regions were amplified from genomic DNA using the immunoSEQ Assay, a bias-controlled multiplex PCR. The paper's data handling went like this. The number of nucleated cells in each sample was estimated from the amplification of reference gene primers within the assay. To quantify the absolute abundance of each unique TCRbeta CDR3 rearrangement, sequence reads were collapsed and filtered. For each sample, productive Simpson clonality was calculated as the square root of Simpson's diversity index across productive rearrangements. TCRdb holds this immuneACCESS table with in-frame rearrangements only. Some clones are missing; in checked studies, unresolved V genes explain under half, and the rest has no known cause. V and J calls and clone size come straight from that table; D and trimming were deduced from the DNA. This sample gives about 68,000 clones in total; over 80% of them show up just once. Of the sample, around 2% is held by the ten largest clones.

Inclusive of the bounding cysteine and phenylalanine, the CDR3 is 15 residues long. The only DNA kept is the CDR3, 45 bases in frame from the first base. Deletion took 3 bases off V and 6 bases off J, with a span of 18 bases between the germline ends. CDR1 and CDR2, looked up from the germline V gene, are KGHSH and LQKENI. Points on this clone: The antigen this receptor binds is unknown. Base qualities are not recorded, but no much larger clone differs from it by a single base.

The TCR was taken from a human donor in a cohort sampled during active COVID-19. Specimen: peripheral blood. The rearranged segments are TRBV18 and TRBJ2-7; TRBD1 is perhaps the D gene, given 6 matching bases. In nucleotides, the sequence is TGTGCCAGCTCACCGTCACAGGGCGGTCGTGGCGAGCAGTACTTC. Translated, it reads CASSPSQGGRGEQYF.